Below are 2 T cell receptor beta chains sequenced from a single sample in a study of CD4+ T cells in melanoma. The assay was immunoSEQ multiplex PCR, and TCRdb's table has in-frame clones only and misses some. The sample includes about 140,000 clones, 80% to 95% of them seen just once. These receptors all come from a human donor with melanoma.

J is TRBJ1-1 and V is TRBV5-4, with D possibly matching TRBD1 (6 bases). V was cut by 4 bases and J by 2 bases, with 18 bases left in between. The CDR3 is 16 residues long. Germline assignment: CDR1 SGHNT and CDR2 YYREEE (reference sequence). The CDR3 reads CASSMGRGAPNTEAFF. In nucleotides, the CDR3 is TGTGCCAGCAGCATGGGGCGGGGGGCCCCCAACACTGAAGCTTTCTTT.

As for this clone: The sample has other DNA sequences that encode this CDR3 too. The gene calls are TRBV5-1 and TRBJ1-2, with 11 bases matching TRBD1. J lost 4 bases, V lost 4 bases, and 3 bases had no gene match. The CDR3 runs 14 residues. CDR1 is SGHRS, CDR2 YFSETQ, per germline. The CDR3 DNA sequence: TGCGCCAGCAGCCCCGGGACAGGGGGCTATGGCTACACCTTC. The encoded protein is CASSPGTGGYGYTF.